Listed below are T cell receptor beta chains from one sample, sequenced in a study of blood T cell repertoires in COVID-19. TCRdb keeps only in-frame clones here, not all; method: immunoSEQ multiplex PCR. Among over 200,000 clones listed, over 75% were seen once. The sequencing sample was made of peripheral blood. All receptors derive from a man over 45 with COVID-19, enrolled during active disease. Both conserved end residues are part of each CDR3. The D gene is left open where the match is weak. Only part of the rows carry a size: once, few, many, or a class if the clone is expanded.

d_gene: .; abundance: .; v_gene: TRBV7-9; j_gene: TRBJ1-3; CDR3aa: CASSLSGGRSGNTIYF; CDR3nt: TGTGCCAGCAGCTTATCTGGGGGCCGCTCTGGAAACACCATATATTTT
d_gene: .; abundance: .; v_gene: TRBV13; j_gene: TRBJ1-5; CDR3aa: CASSLGQGNQPQHF; CDR3nt: TGTGCCAGCAGCTTAGGACAGGGAAATCAGCCCCAGCATTTT
d_gene: .; abundance: .; v_gene: TRBV6-4; j_gene: TRBJ1-6; CDR3aa: CASSEREGNSPLHF; CDR3nt: TGTGCCAGCAGTGAGAGGGAGGGTAATTCACCCCTCCACTTT
d_gene: TRBD2; abundance: .; v_gene: TRBV9; j_gene: TRBJ2-1; CDR3aa: CASSSEPRTSGYNEQFF; CDR3nt: TGTGCCAGCAGCTCCGAGCCTCGGACTAGCGGGTACAATGAGCAGTTCTTC
d_gene: TRBD1; abundance: .; v_gene: TRBV6-5; j_gene: TRBJ1-2; CDR3aa: CASSWNRDRVYGYTF; CDR3nt: TGTGCCAGCAGTTGGAACCGGGACAGGGTCTATGGCTACACCTTC
d_gene: TRBD1; abundance: .; v_gene: TRBV5-6; j_gene: TRBJ2-7; CDR3aa: CASSLLGTGDYEQYF; CDR3nt: TGTGCCAGCAGCTTGTTAGGGACAGGGGATTACGAGCAGTACTTC
d_gene: TRBD1; abundance: .; v_gene: TRBV10-2; j_gene: TRBJ1-5; CDR3aa: CASRQDRGGQPQHF; CDR3nt: TGCGCCAGCCGCCAAGACAGGGGAGGTCAGCCCCAGCATTTT
d_gene: TRBD2; abundance: .; v_gene: TRBV24-1; j_gene: TRBJ2-2; CDR3aa: CATGLAGDTGELFF; CDR3nt: TGTGCCACCGGACTAGCGGGGGATACCGGGGAGCTGTTTTTT
d_gene: TRBD1; abundance: .; v_gene: TRBV28; j_gene: TRBJ2-2; CDR3aa: CASSLTGPNTGELFF; CDR3nt: TGTGCCAGCAGTTTGACAGGGCCGAACACCGGGGAGCTGTTTTTT
d_gene: TRBD2; abundance: .; v_gene: TRBV19; j_gene: TRBJ2-2; CDR3aa: CASSILLAGGPFIFQTRNTGELFF; CDR3nt: TGTGCCAGTAGTATCTTACTAGCGGGAGGGCCTTTTATTTTTCAAACCCGAAACACCGGGGAGCTGTTTTTT
d_gene: .; abundance: .; v_gene: TRBV5-1; j_gene: TRBJ2-2; CDR3aa: CASSLGQGHPFGELFF; CDR3nt: TGCGCCAGCAGCTTGGGGCAGGGGCACCCTTTCGGGGAGCTGTTTTTT
d_gene: TRBD1; abundance: .; v_gene: TRBV6-5; j_gene: TRBJ2-5; CDR3aa: CASRGTGGQETQYF; CDR3nt: TGTGCCAGCAGGGGGACAGGGGGCCAAGAGACCCAGTACTTC
d_gene: TRBD1; abundance: .; v_gene: TRBV4-3; j_gene: TRBJ2-1; CDR3aa: CASSQDLDRGYNEQFF; CDR3nt: TGCGCCAGCAGCCAAGATCTGGACAGGGGCTACAATGAGCAGTTCTTC
d_gene: .; abundance: .; v_gene: TRBV9; j_gene: TRBJ1-4; CDR3aa: CASSPSHRATNEKLFF; CDR3nt: TGTGCCAGCAGCCCATCCCACAGGGCAACTAATGAAAAACTGTTTTTT
d_gene: TRBD1; abundance: .; v_gene: TRBV7-2; j_gene: TRBJ2-1; CDR3aa: CASSPTDRGHNEQFF; CDR3nt: TGTGCCAGCAGCCCGACGGACAGGGGGCACAATGAGCAGTTCTTC
d_gene: .; abundance: .; v_gene: TRBV7-8; j_gene: TRBJ2-1; CDR3aa: CASSLVGLVSNEQFF; CDR3nt: TGTGCCAGCAGCTTGGTGGGACTGGTATCTAATGAGCAGTTCTTC
d_gene: .; abundance: .; v_gene: TRBV30; j_gene: TRBJ1-5; CDR3aa: CAWTTGLDQPQHF; CDR3nt: TGTGCCTGGACAACAGGGTTAGATCAGCCCCAGCATTTT
d_gene: .; abundance: .; v_gene: TRBV7-3; j_gene: TRBJ2-1; CDR3aa: CASSPGPGEQFF; CDR3nt: TGTGCCAGCAGCCCTGGTCCCGGGGAGCAGTTCTTC
d_gene: TRBD1; abundance: .; v_gene: TRBV6-2/TRBV6-3; j_gene: TRBJ1-6; CDR3aa: CASSPNPGQGLSPLHF; CDR3nt: TGTGCCAGCAGTCCGAACCCGGGACAGGGGCTATCACCCCTCCACTTT
d_gene: .; abundance: .; v_gene: TRBV9; j_gene: TRBJ1-3; CDR3aa: CASSVGASSGNTIYF; CDR3nt: TGTGCCAGCAGCGTAGGAGCATCCTCTGGAAACACCATATATTTT
d_gene: .; abundance: .; v_gene: TRBV6-9; j_gene: TRBJ2-7; CDR3aa: CASRIIRGPRDEQYF; CDR3nt: TGTGCCAGCAGGATTATCAGGGGCCCTAGGGACGAGCAGTACTTC
d_gene: TRBD1; abundance: .; v_gene: TRBV9; j_gene: TRBJ1-1; CDR3aa: CASSAGTGWNTEAFF; CDR3nt: TGTGCCAGCAGCGCCGGGACAGGGTGGAACACTGAAGCTTTCTTT
d_gene: TRBD1; abundance: .; v_gene: TRBV28; j_gene: TRBJ1-3; CDR3aa: CASSPYLTGGNTIYF; CDR3nt: TGTGCCAGCAGTCCGTATCTGACAGGGGGTAACACCATATATTTT
d_gene: TRBD1; abundance: .; v_gene: TRBV19; j_gene: TRBJ1-2; CDR3aa: CASADREGPNYGYTF; CDR3nt: TGTGCCAGCGCGGACAGGGAAGGGCCTAACTATGGCTACACCTTC
d_gene: .; abundance: .; v_gene: TRBV28; j_gene: TRBJ2-2; CDR3aa: CASSLHRIANTGELFF; CDR3nt: TGTGCCAGCAGTTTACATAGGATAGCAAACACCGGGGAGCTGTTTTTT
d_gene: TRBD1; abundance: .; v_gene: TRBV6-5; j_gene: TRBJ2-7; CDR3aa: CASSYGTGDYEQYF; CDR3nt: TGTGCCAGCAGTTACGGGACAGGGGACTACGAGCAGTACTTC
d_gene: TRBD1; abundance: .; v_gene: TRBV7-8; j_gene: TRBJ2-5; CDR3aa: CASSPRTGQVQETQYF; CDR3nt: TGTGCCAGCAGCCCGAGGACAGGGCAGGTGCAAGAGACCCAGTACTTC
d_gene: .; abundance: .; v_gene: TRBV27; j_gene: TRBJ2-7; CDR3aa: CASSSPLGDEQYF; CDR3nt: TGTGCCAGCAGCTCCCCCCTAGGGGACGAGCAGTACTTC
d_gene: TRBD2; abundance: .; v_gene: TRBV10-3; j_gene: TRBJ2-5; CDR3aa: CAISSSGGTFGETQYF; CDR3nt: TGTGCCATCAGTTCTAGCGGGGGGACCTTCGGGGAGACCCAGTACTTC
d_gene: .; abundance: .; v_gene: TRBV14; j_gene: TRBJ1-2; CDR3aa: CASSQRAGVGYGYTF; CDR3nt: TGTGCCAGCAGCCAACGGGCAGGGGTCGGCTATGGCTACACCTTC
d_gene: TRBD1; abundance: few; v_gene: TRBV4-3; j_gene: TRBJ1-2; CDR3aa: CASSSGGGTGINPGYTF; CDR3nt: TGCGCCAGCAGCTCCGGGGGAGGGACAGGGATTAACCCTGGCTACACCTTC
d_gene: TRBD1; abundance: .; v_gene: TRBV4-1; j_gene: TRBJ1-2; CDR3aa: CASSQPGQGAFGYTF; CDR3nt: TGCGCCAGCAGCCAGCCGGGACAGGGGGCTTTTGGCTACACCTTC
d_gene: .; abundance: .; v_gene: TRBV3-1/TRBV3-2; j_gene: TRBJ2-4; CDR3aa: CASSQDEISLAKNIQYF; CDR3nt: TGTGCCAGCAGCCAAGATGAGATATCCTTAGCCAAAAACATTCAGTACTTC
d_gene: TRBD1; abundance: few; v_gene: TRBV7-9; j_gene: TRBJ2-7; CDR3aa: CASSPPFRQGVYEQYF; CDR3nt: TGTGCCAGCAGCCCCCCATTTAGACAGGGGGTGTACGAGCAGTACTTC
d_gene: .; abundance: once; v_gene: TRBV19; j_gene: TRBJ2-3; CDR3aa: CASSARTYSTDTQYF; CDR3nt: TGTGCCAGTAGTGCGCGGACTTATAGCACAGATACGCAGTATTTT
d_gene: TRBD2; abundance: .; v_gene: TRBV7-2; j_gene: TRBJ2-7; CDR3aa: CASSLAGRVSYEQYF; CDR3nt: TGTGCCAGCAGCTTAGCCGGGAGGGTCTCCTACGAGCAGTACTTC
d_gene: TRBD1; abundance: .; v_gene: TRBV30; j_gene: TRBJ1-2; CDR3aa: CAWSLAGGGISGYTF; CDR3nt: TGTGCCTGGAGTTTGGCAGGGGGCGGAATTTCAGGCTACACCTTC
d_gene: .; abundance: once; v_gene: TRBV24-1; j_gene: TRBJ1-1; CDR3aa: CATSEAGFNTEAFF; CDR3nt: TGTGCCACCAGTGAAGCGGGGTTTAACACTGAAGCTTTCTTT
d_gene: .; abundance: .; v_gene: TRBV19; j_gene: TRBJ2-5; CDR3aa: CASSYAVGVQETQYF; CDR3nt: TGTGCCAGTAGCTATGCTGTAGGGGTCCAAGAGACCCAGTACTTC
d_gene: TRBD1; abundance: .; v_gene: TRBV5-5; j_gene: TRBJ1-1; CDR3aa: CASSFPTGGWNTEAFF; CDR3nt: TGTGCCAGCAGCTTCCCAACAGGGGGCTGGAACACTGAAGCTTTCTTT
d_gene: TRBD1; abundance: few; v_gene: TRBV4-3; j_gene: TRBJ2-2; CDR3aa: CASSQDDRGGELFF; CDR3nt: TGCGCCAGCAGCCAAGACGACAGGGGAGGGGAGCTGTTTTTT
d_gene: .; abundance: .; v_gene: TRBV6-5; j_gene: TRBJ1-4; CDR3aa: CASLRAKNEKLFF; CDR3nt: TGTGCCAGCCTCAGGGCGAAAAATGAAAAACTGTTTTTT
d_gene: .; abundance: .; v_gene: TRBV6-5; j_gene: TRBJ2-3; CDR3aa: CASCSGSAPLTDTQYF; CDR3nt: TGTGCCAGCTGTTCGGGATCCGCCCCTCTCACAGATACGCAGTATTTT
d_gene: .; abundance: .; v_gene: TRBV14; j_gene: TRBJ1-2; CDR3aa: CASSQDRTGPLYGYTF; CDR3nt: TGTGCCAGCAGCCAAGATAGAACAGGACCCCTCTATGGCTACACCTTC
d_gene: TRBD1; abundance: .; v_gene: TRBV6-5; j_gene: TRBJ1-2; CDR3aa: CATADRDNYGYTF; CDR3nt: TGTGCGACGGCGGACAGGGACAACTATGGCTACACCTTC
d_gene: TRBD1; abundance: .; v_gene: TRBV27; j_gene: TRBJ1-2; CDR3aa: CASSWRADRGYGYTF; CDR3nt: TGTGCCAGCAGTTGGCGAGCAGACAGGGGGTATGGCTACACCTTC
d_gene: .; abundance: .; v_gene: TRBV4-1; j_gene: TRBJ2-7; CDR3aa: CASSQASGYEQYF; CDR3nt: TGCGCCAGCAGCCAAGCATCGGGCTACGAGCAGTACTTC
d_gene: .; abundance: .; v_gene: TRBV27; j_gene: TRBJ2-4; CDR3aa: CASSLRTGINIQYF; CDR3nt: TGTGCCAGCAGTTTAAGAACAGGGATAAACATTCAGTACTTC
d_gene: TRBD2; abundance: few; v_gene: TRBV6-4; j_gene: TRBJ2-1; CDR3aa: CASSDSSGGAYNEQFF; CDR3nt: TGTGCCAGCAGTGACTCTAGCGGGGGGGCCTACAATGAGCAGTTCTTC